This TCR beta chain was identified in a study of T-cell reconstitution after alpha-beta-depleted transplantation in children. The length of the CDR3 is 20 residues. The trim removed 5 bases at V and 0 bases at J, leaving 12 bases unmatched. This clonotype was counted ten times or more. Preparation of the TCRbeta library used unique molecular identifiers. In TCRdb, the PCR reads were re-called with MiXCR into one record per CDR3 protein. The repertoire consists of approximately 400,000 distinct CDR3 sequences, with 9.5% to 13% occurring once and the leading ten covering 4.5% to 7%. The chain links TRBV12-3 or TRBV12-4 to TRBJ2-1; 14 bases are shared with TRBD2. The receptor was isolated from a human donor who donated a stem cell graft to a child with acute myeloid leukemia. Sample: PBMCs from the stem cell graft donor, taken from the stem cell graft. CDR3 amino acids: CASSPGLAGVRKSSYNEQFF. The CDR3 nucleotides are TGTGCCAGCAGTCCGGGACTAGCGGGAGTTCGAAAGAGCTCCTACAATGAGCAGTTCTTC.